The following is a T cell receptor (beta chain) sequence with its context. Antigen unknown. TCRdb called the 5' RACE reads again in MiXCR, with one record for every CDR3 protein. The sample holds fewer than 600,000 distinct CDR3 sequences; roughly 20% are singletons and the top ten take around 7.7%. The data stem from a study of T-cell memory formation after mild COVID-19. Study findings and constraints: Memory sampled before infection contained some responding clones, suggesting cross-reactive memory joined. SARS-CoV-2 specificity of second-wave clones peaking day 37 was unconfirmed.

V was pared by 5 bases and J by 7 bases, with 21 bases between. CDR1 is SGHVS, CDR2 FQNEAQ, per germline. The CDR3 has 15 amino acids. The sequenced material came from PBMCs or a T cell subset sorted from them (not recorded which). The clonotype was recovered from an adult woman who had mild COVID-19 (a few samples of this study predate the infection). Cell type and time point are not known. J is TRBJ2-7 and V is TRBV7-8; D is perhaps TRBD2 (7 bases). CDR3 bases: TGTGCCAGCAGCATAACCAGGGAGGGGGTATGGGAGCAGTACTTC. This sequence encodes CASSITREGVWEQYF.